Below, 28 T cell receptor beta chains from the same sample are listed, as sequenced in a study of early T cells in non-severe SARS-CoV-2 infection. One entry per CDR3 protein results from TCRdb running MiXCR on the 5' RACE reads. This table has about 80,000 distinct CDR3 sequences, approximately 12% appearing once. This specimen was whole blood, taken at baseline. Source of these receptors: an adult who was a healthcare worker with PCR-confirmed SARS-CoV-2 infection or an uninfected control (not recorded which). The donor label of this sample is uncertain.

This clonotype was seen a handful of times. V is TRBV12-3 or TRBV12-4 and J is TRBJ2-2; 12 nucleotides agree with TRBD1. The CDR3 totals 17 residues. With 6 bases clipped from V and 5 bases from J, the junction kept 10 bases outside the gene matches. The CDR3 DNA reads TGTGCCAGCAGGTCCGGGACAGGGGGCCTTCTGACCGGGGAGCTGTTTTTT. This translates into CASRSGTGGLLTGELFF.

This clonotype was found a few times. V and J are TRBV6-1 and TRBJ2-7; D is perhaps TRBD1 (5 bases). Trimming took off 3 bases at V and 0 bases at J, with 9 bases between the two ends. The germline gives CDR1 MNHNS, CDR2 SASEGT. This CDR3 spans 14 amino acids. This CDR3 is CASSEIDSSYEQYF. The CDR3 coding sequence is TGTGCCAGCAGTGAGATAGACAGCTCCTACGAGCAGTACTTC.

This clonotype has a handful of counts. The V gene is TRBV5-6, the J gene TRBJ1-2, with TRBD1 matching over 9 bases. V shed 8 bases and J 5 bases; nucleotides not matched to a gene: 10. The CDR3 has 14 residues. Germline CDR1 and CDR2: SGHDT and YYEEEE. This CDR3 is CASSVPGQGYGYTF. The CDR3 coding sequence is TGTGCCAGTAGCGTGCCGGGACAGGGTTATGGCTACACCTTC.

This chain connects TRBV29-1 to TRBJ2-7, with D perhaps TRBD1 (6 bases). Germline loops: CDR1 SQVTM, CDR2 ANQGSEA. V was cut by 6 bases and J by 0 bases, with 18 bases left in between. CDR3 length equals 15 residues. The CDR3 DNA is TGCAGCGTGTTGAAATACAGGGATAGCTCCTACGAGCAGTACTTC. It yields the protein CSVLKYRDSSYEQYF.

The V and J genes are TRBV2 and TRBJ2-3; D is uncertain. The germline V and J ends were trimmed by 8 bases and 5 bases, with 14 bases remaining between them. This CDR3 contains 13 residues. The germline gives CDR1 SNHLY, CDR2 FYNNEI. The CDR3, as DNA: TGTGCCAGCGGAAGGACGGCTAGAGATACGCAGTATTTT. Translated, it gives CASGRTARDTQYF.

This sequence joins TRBV5-1 and TRBJ2-3; D possibly corresponds to TRBD2 (6 bases). This CDR3 has 14 residues. From germline, CDR1 is SGHRS and CDR2 YFSETQ. Trimming stripped 2 bases from V and 2 bases from J, with 9 bases between. Here the CDR3 reads CASSFRENTDTQYF. In DNA form, the CDR3 reads TGCGCCAGCAGCTTTCGGGAGAACACAGATACGCAGTATTTT.

This clonotype was counted only a few times. This chain links TRBV2 with TRBJ2-5; 11 positions match TRBD1. V lost 7 bases, J lost 2 bases, and 6 bases stayed unmatched. This CDR3 contains 15 residues. CDR1 is SNHLY, CDR2 FYNNEI, per germline. CDR3 sequence: CASNAGQGGQETQYF. The CDR3 DNA is TGTGCCAGCAACGCGGGACAGGGGGGGCAAGAGACCCAGTACTTC.

This clonotype has more than one count but fewer than ten. The chain joins TRBV10-3 to TRBJ2-3; D is possibly TRBD1 (5 bases). Germline CDR1 and CDR2: ENHRY and SYGVKD. Trimming pared 10 bases from V and 2 bases from J, leaving 16 bases between. The CDR3 spans 14 residues. The CDR3 DNA is TGTGCCACGCTGATAGACAGAGACACAGATACGCAGTATTTT. It codes for CATLIDRDTDTQYF.

This clonotype was counted at least ten times. The chain couples TRBV29-1 to TRBJ2-6; the match to TRBD2 covers 11 bases. This CDR3 contains 16 residues. Per the germline V gene, CDR1 is SQVTM and CDR2 is ANQGSEA. The V gene end was trimmed by 7 bases and the J gene end by 0 bases; junction bases not matched to a gene: 5. The CDR3, as DNA: TGCAGCGCCCGACTAGCGGGAAGCTCTGGGGCCAACGTCCTGACTTTC. Translating gives CSARLAGSSGANVLTF.

This clonotype was observed at least ten times. The chain uses TRBV6-5 and TRBJ1-2; no clear D. Germline V gene sequence: CDR1 MNHEY, CDR2 SVGAGI. The length of the CDR3 is 13 residues. V shed 4 bases and J shed 1 base, with 7 bases lying between them. Here the CDR3 DNA reads TGTGCCAGCAGTTTTGGAGTTAACTATGGCTACACCTTC. Its protein product is CASSFGVNYGYTF.

This sequence joins TRBV20-1 and TRBJ2-1; 10 bases line up with TRBD2. The CDR3 is 16 residues long. V dropped 5 bases and J dropped 0; count of bases not matched to a gene: 7. Per the germline V gene, CDR1 is DFQATT and CDR2 is SNEGSKA (reference sequence). CDR3 amino acids: CSALSGGTNSYNEQFF. DNA of the CDR3: TGCAGTGCTCTTAGCGGGGGGACTAACTCCTACAATGAGCAGTTCTTC.

This clonotype occurred many times. As the CDR3 is not closed by the conserved phenylalanine or tryptophan, this likely results from a read error. The rearrangement uses TRBV11-2 and TRBJ2-7; D is unclear. V was clipped by 0 bases and J by 4 bases, with 7 bases between them. The germline gives CDR1 SGHAT, CDR2 FQNNGV. CDR3 length: 13 amino acids. The CDR3 DNA follows: TGTGCCAGCAGCTTAGAGGTCTTATACGAGCAGTACCTC. It translates to CASSLEVLYEQYL.

J is TRBJ2-7 and V is TRBV29-1; 11 nucleotides line up with TRBD1. With V trimmed by 7 bases and J by 6 bases, 8 bases remained unmatched. The CDR3 runs to 13 residues. Germline loops: CDR1 SQVTM, CDR2 ANQGSEA. The chain's CDR3 is CSAAGQGEGEQYF. The CDR3 DNA is TGCAGCGCCGCGGGACAGGGGGAGGGCGAGCAGTACTTC.

This clonotype was found a few times. The chain couples TRBV11-2 to TRBJ2-7, with 10 bases identical to TRBD1. The germline CDR1 and CDR2 sequences are SGHAT and FQNNGV. This CDR3 has 13 residues. With V trimmed by 6 bases and J by 6 bases, 5 bases remained unmatched. CDR3 nucleotide sequence: TGTGCCAGCAGGCGGGACAGGGGAACCGAGCAGTACTTC. This translates into CASRRDRGTEQYF.

The rearrangement joins TRBV11-2 to TRBJ1-1; D gene ambiguous. This CDR3 is built from 14 residues. Trimming shortened V by 1 base and J by 1 base, and 7 bases separated the two germline ends. Germline assignment: CDR1 SGHAT and CDR2 FQNNGV. The CDR3: CASSLVRANTEAFF. The CDR3 coding sequence is TGTGCCAGCAGCTTAGTACGCGCGAACACTGAAGCTTTCTTT.

The table lists this clonotype with many counts. The chain recombines TRBV7-9 with TRBJ2-3; D gene uncertain. Trimming took off 4 bases at V and 4 bases at J, with 12 bases between the two ends. Germline CDR1 SEHNR, CDR2 FQNEAQ (reference sequence). This CDR3 has 14 amino acids. The CDR3, as DNA: TGTGCCAGCAGCTCTACCAGGACGGCAGATACGCAGTATTTT. Its protein is CASSSTRTADTQYF.

There are a few counts of this clonotype. This chain joins TRBV18 and TRBJ1-2; possible D gene TRBD1, 6 bases. V lost 3 bases, J lost 1 base, and 9 bases lay in between. Looked up from germline, CDR1 is KGHSH and CDR2 is LQKENI. CDR3 size: 14 residues. Here the CDR3 DNA reads TGTGCCAGCTCACCTCCACAGGGTAACTATGGCTACACCTTC. It is translated as CASSPPQGNYGYTF. Supplemented by reference TRBV18 and TRBJ1-2, the full variable domain reads NAGVMQNPRHLVRRRGQEARLRCSPMKGHSHVYWYRQLPEEGLKFMVYLQKENIIDESGMPKERFSAEFPKEGPSILRIQQVVRGDSAAYFCASSPPQGNYGYTFGSGTRLTVV.

The V gene is TRBV9, the J gene TRBJ2-7, with 8 bases aligning to TRBD2. The CDR3 is 13 amino acids. Looked up from germline, CDR1 is SGDLS and CDR2 is YYNGEE. Losses at the gene ends were 3 bases for V and 3 bases for J; bases not matched to a gene: 2. For the CDR3, the DNA is TGTGCCAGCAGCGCCAGCGGGGGCTACGAGCAGTACTTC. It yields the protein CASSASGGYEQYF.

In this sample, this clonotype turned up a few times. The chain recombines TRBV15 with TRBJ1-2; the D gene is possibly TRBD1 (6 bases). Germline loops: CDR1 LNHNV, CDR2 YYDKDF (reference sequence). The germline V and J ends were trimmed by 5 bases and 2 bases, with 24 bases remaining between them. This CDR3 has 18 residues. The CDR3 coding sequence is TGTGCCACCAGCCCTCACCCACAGGGTACCCCCCCGAACTATGGCTACACCTTC. The encoded protein is CATSPHPQGTPPNYGYTF.

In this sample, this clonotype turned up a few times. This chain connects TRBV11-3 to TRBJ1-1; D is perhaps TRBD1 (5 bases). Germline lookup yields CDR1 SGHNT and CDR2 YENEEA. Trimming removed 3 bases from V and 3 bases from J, with 11 bases in between. The CDR3 is 14 amino acids. CDR3 sequence reads: CASSLWQGDTEAFF. In DNA, the CDR3 is TGTGCCAGCAGCTTGTGGCAAGGGGACACTGAAGCTTTCTTT.

This clonotype was counted between two and nine times. The gene calls are TRBV11-3 and TRBJ1-5; a weak D match, TRBD1 (5 bases). The ends were cut back, 2 bases at V and 0 bases at J, with 17 bases in the middle. Germline loops: CDR1 SGHNT, CDR2 YENEEA. The CDR3 length is 18 residues. The CDR3 loop is CASSLYTGALYSNQPQHF. The CDR3 DNA reads TGTGCCAGCAGCTTATACACCGGGGCCCTTTATAGCAATCAGCCCCAGCATTTT.

The rearrangement links TRBV12-3 or TRBV12-4 to TRBJ2-1, with D unclear. This CDR3 has 16 amino acids. V lost 5 bases and J lost 2, with 16 bases in between. The CDR3 sequence is CASSARRRSAYNEQFF. In DNA, the CDR3 is TGTGCCAGCAGTGCCCGGCGGCGTTCAGCCTACAATGAGCAGTTCTTC.

This chain uses TRBV7-9 with TRBJ2-2, with D possibly being TRBD2 (5 bases). CDR1 and CDR2 (germline): SEHNR, FQNEAQ (reference sequence). The CDR3 sequence is 15 residues long. V was trimmed by 5 bases and J by 5 bases, leaving 15 bases between them. CDR3 sequence reads: CASSPPGTATGELFF. The CDR3 nucleotides read TGTGCCAGCAGCCCCCCGGGAACAGCAACCGGGGAGCTGTTTTTT.

The V call is TRBV7-2, the J call TRBJ2-3; D is unclear. The CDR3 is 16 amino acids. The V gene's germline CDR1 is SGHTA and CDR2 FQGNSA. V was shortened by 5 bases and J by 6 bases, with 21 bases between the two germline ends. The CDR3 region is CASSRRLGLLTDTQYF. CDR3 in DNA: TGTGCCAGCAGCCGAAGATTAGGCCTCCTGACGGATACGCAGTATTTT.

The CDR3 nucleotides read TGCAGTGCCCCAGGGCAGGGGGAGACCCAGTACTTC. It codes for CSAPGQGETQYF. This chain uses TRBV20-1 with TRBJ2-5; possible D gene TRBD1, 6 bases. V was pared by 6 bases and J by 5 bases, with 13 bases between. Germline CDR1 and CDR2: DFQATT and SNEGSKA (reference sequence). The CDR3 totals 12 residues.

Comments on this clonotype: Compared with germline, one end of the junction differs, possibly owing to a read error. This chain joins TRBV27 and TRBJ2-7; no clear D gene. Germline-derived CDR1 and CDR2 are MNHEY and SMNVEV (reference sequence). This CDR3 is built from 14 residues. The CDR3 nucleotides read TGTGCCAGCAGTTTAAGTCACTTCTCCTACAAGCAGTACTTC. Translation gives CASSLSHFSYKQYF.

V gene TRBV7-6 combines with J gene TRBJ2-5, with D tentatively TRBD2 (6 bases). V was cut by 7 bases and J by 5 bases, with 20 bases left in between. The CDR3 has 15 residues. Per germline, CDR1 SGHVS and CDR2 FNYEAQ. The CDR3 here is CASILSTGTPETQYF. CDR3 nucleotide sequence: TGTGCCAGCATCCTTTCAACCGGGACTCCGGAGACCCAGTACTTC.

The chain has TRBV5-1 and TRBJ2-7; D gene unclear. The CDR3 is 13 amino acids. Germline V gene lookup returns CDR1 SGHRS and CDR2 YFSETQ. V lost 0 bases, J lost 5 bases, and 9 bases lay in between. The CDR3 coding sequence is TGCGCCAGCAGCTTGGCATCCCTCCACGAGCAGTACTTC. Residues: CASSLASLHEQYF.